One sample yielded the 16 T cell receptor beta chains listed below, sequenced in a study of CD8+CD57+ T cells in acquired aplastic anemia. Using genomic DNA as the template, TCR beta VDJ and CDR3 profiling was carried out. TCRdb used MiXCR to reprocess the reads, holding one entry per CDR3 protein. This sample has approximately 200,000 distinct CDR3 sequences; roughly 64% occur once, and the top ten carry approximately 44%. Sequencing used sorted CD4+, CD8+, or CD8+CD57+ T cells (not recorded which) from PBMCs. All receptors come from a human donor with severe aplastic anemia or a healthy control (not recorded which).

The table lists this clonotype with a count of one. The chain links TRBV5-1 to TRBJ2-3; 11 nucleotides match TRBD2. CDR1 and CDR2 from the germline V gene are SGHRS and YFSETQ. The CDR3 has 15 residues. V gave up 4 bases and J gave up 2 bases; unmatched junction bases: 3. CDR3 DNA sequence: TGCGCCAGCAGCCAGACTAGCGGGGTCACAGATACGCAGTATTTT. Protein: CASSQTSGVTDTQYF.

This sequence joins TRBV7-2 and TRBJ1-1; D call uncertain. The CDR3 runs to 13 residues. With 5 bases removed from V and 6 bases from J, the gap between germline ends came to 13 bases. Germline loops: CDR1 SGHTA, CDR2 FQGNSA. CDR3 nucleotide sequence: TGTGCCAGCAGCCCTATTTCCTCCGCTGAAGCTTTCTTT. Translating gives CASSPISSAEAFF.

The chain recombines TRBV7-9 with TRBJ2-1; 7 bases agree with TRBD2. Germline V gives CDR1 SEHNR, CDR2 FQNEAQ (reference sequence). V shed 5 bases and J 7 bases; nucleotides not matched to a gene: 5. This CDR3 region has 13 residues. CDR3 residues: CASSIGTMNEQFF. The CDR3 DNA reads TGTGCCAGCAGCATCGGGACTATGAATGAGCAGTTCTTC.

Ten or more counts support this clonotype. The rearrangement uses TRBV7-2 and TRBJ2-1, with a possible D match to TRBD1 (6 bases). This CDR3 contains 18 residues. The germline V and J ends were trimmed by 1 base and 9 bases, with 25 bases remaining between them. Germline CDR1 and CDR2: SGHTA and FQGNSA. Here the CDR3 DNA reads TGTGCCAGCAGCTTAGTAGGGGGTGAGGGACCATCCGACAGTGAGCAGTTCTTC. It translates to CASSLVGGEGPSDSEQFF.

The J gene is TRBJ2-7, the V gene TRBV9; D perhaps matches TRBD1 (6 bases). Germline CDR1 SGDLS, CDR2 YYNGEE. CDR3 length: 15 amino acids. Trimming removed 0 bases at V and 2 bases at J, with 12 bases between. CDR3 sequence reads: CASSVEDSWAYEQYF. CDR3 bases: TGTGCCAGCAGCGTAGAGGACAGTTGGGCCTACGAGCAGTACTTC.

Comment on this clonotype: The conserved phenylalanine or tryptophan is not found at the CDR3 terminus, so this likely reflects a read error. Because the CDR3's place on the DNA is in doubt, the DNA is left out and the CDR3 is given as listed by TCRdb. The chain joins TRBV6-2 or TRBV6-3 to TRBJ1-1. Ends included, the CDR3 has 12 residues. Germline V gene lookup returns CDR1 MNHEY and CDR2 SVGEGT. CDR3 amino acids: CASNRGNTEAFS.

This clonotype was found many times. CDR3 in amino acids: CSVTDRPEAFF. DNA for the CDR3: TGCAGCGTGACAGATCGTCCTGAAGCTTTCTTT. V is TRBV29-1 and J is TRBJ1-1, with D possibly matching TRBD1 (5 bases). Germline assignment: CDR1 SQVTM and CDR2 ANQGSEA. V was cut by 6 bases and J by 6 bases, with 11 bases left in between. The CDR3 length is 11 residues.

The rearrangement joins TRBV7-3 to TRBJ2-7; the D is unclear. Germline loops: CDR1 SGHTA, CDR2 FQGTGA. The ends were cut back, 2 bases at V and 5 bases at J, with 7 bases in the middle. The CDR3 consists of 12 residues. CDR3 loop: CASSLARDEQYF. In DNA form, the CDR3 reads TGTGCCAGCAGCTTAGCCCGGGACGAGCAGTACTTC.

On this clonotype itself: Germline is not matched at one junction end, which may reflect a read error. This chain connects TRBV9 to TRBJ1-6; no reliable D call. From germline, CDR1 is SGDLS and CDR2 YYNGEE. This CDR3 spans 16 amino acids. CDR3 coding DNA: TGTGCCAGCAGCGCTAATTTTTTCGATTATACTTCACCCCTCCACTTT. Translation: CASSANFFDYTSPLHF.

This clonotype was counted many times. The CDR3 bases are TGCGCCAGCAGCTCGGACAGGGGGATGCGGTCACCCCTCCACTTT. This encodes CASSSDRGMRSPLHF. The chain combines TRBV5-1 with TRBJ1-6; 10 positions agree with TRBD1. Germline CDR1 SGHRS, CDR2 YFSETQ. The CDR3 totals 15 residues. The V segment lost 3 bases and the J segment 10 bases; nucleotides outside the gene matches: 7.

This clonotype was seen a few times. J is TRBJ2-7 and V is TRBV5-1, with D maybe TRBD2 (6 bases). The V end was cut by 2 bases, the J end by 3 bases, with 15 bases between. The germline V gene has CDR1 SGHRS and CDR2 YFSETQ. The CDR3 is made up of 15 amino acids. The CDR3 nucleotides read TGCGCCAGCAGCTTAACGAGCGGGCCGATCTACGAGCAGTACTTC. Translating it yields CASSLTSGPIYEQYF.

The chain uses TRBV9 and TRBJ1-2; a possible D gene is TRBD1 (6 bases). CDR1 is SGDLS and CDR2 is YYNGEE in the germline V gene. Trimming left V 3 bases short and J 7 bases short, with 16 bases between. The CDR3 covers 14 residues. The CDR3 protein is CASSGLQGGGGYTF. The CDR3 coding sequence is TGTGCCAGCAGCGGCCTACAGGGTGGAGGTGGCTACACCTTC.

This sequence joins TRBV3-1 and TRBJ2-7; a weak D match, TRBD2 (7 bases). With 0 bases removed from V and 4 bases from J, the gap between germline ends came to 13 bases. This CDR3 is built from 15 residues. Germline V gives CDR1 LGHDT, CDR2 YNNKEL (reference sequence). This CDR3 is CASSQDGGLPYEQYF. Here the CDR3 DNA reads TGTGCCAGCAGCCAAGACGGGGGGCTCCCTTACGAGCAGTACTTC.

The chain couples TRBV7-6 to TRBJ2-7, with D perhaps matching TRBD1 (6 bases). The CDR3 extends over 12 amino acids. The V and J ends lost 5 bases and 5 bases respectively, with 10 bases between them. Germline V gives CDR1 SGHVS, CDR2 FNYEAQ. For the CDR3, the DNA is TGTGCCAGCAGCCCGTACAGGGACGAGCAGTACTTC. It codes for CASSPYRDEQYF. Filled out from reference TRBV7-6 and TRBJ2-7, the complete variable domain reads GAGVSQSPRYKVTKRGQDVALRCDPISGHVSLYWYRQALGQGPEFLTYFNYEAQQDKSGLPNDRFSAERPEGSISTLTIQRTEQRDSAMYRCASSPYRDEQYFGPGTRLTVT.

This clonotype was seen a handful of times. This sequence joins TRBV7-9 and TRBJ1-1; no firm D call. Trimming left V 1 base short and J 1 base short, with 7 bases between. This CDR3 spans 14 amino acids. From germline, CDR1 is SEHNR and CDR2 FQNEAQ (reference sequence). This chain's CDR3 is CASSLGSGNTEAFF. The CDR3 nucleotides read TGTGCCAGCAGCTTAGGTTCCGGGAACACTGAAGCTTTCTTT.

This clonotype was recorded at least ten times. This sequence joins TRBV7-9 and TRBJ1-2; 7 nucleotides align to TRBD1. Per germline, CDR1 SEHNR and CDR2 FQNEAQ (reference sequence). There are 13 residues in the CDR3. Unmatched junction bases numbered 10, after V lost 11 bases and J lost 4 bases. The CDR3 DNA follows: TGTGCCTCTCGGGACAGCCTGACCTATGGCTACACCTTC. Translated, it gives CASRDSLTYGYTF.